This is a list of T cell receptor beta chains from one sample in a study of cytomegalovirus exposure and HLA in healthy donors. Profiling relied on immunoSEQ multiplex PCR, and the TCRdb table lists in-frame clones only, not all of them. The data show 150,000 to 200,000 clones, 60% to 80% seen once. Sequencing was performed on PBMCs. The receptor set was obtained from a man younger than 35 in good health and CMV-seropositive. Each CDR3 is given with its conserved first and last residue. Fields, in order: J gene, D gene, clone size, V gene, CDR3 length, CDR3 DNA, CDR3 protein. D genes are given only for firm matches. Part of the rows lack a size; the others show once, few, many or a class for expanded clones.

j_call: TRBJ1-2; d_call: TRBD1; clone_size: .; v_call: TRBV30; cdr3_length: 12; cdr3_nt: TGTGCCTGGAGACGGGACAGCTATGGCTACACCTTC; cdr3_aa: CAWRRDSYGYTF
j_call: TRBJ1-1; d_call: TRBD1; clone_size: .; v_call: TRBV5-5; cdr3_length: 14; cdr3_nt: TGTGCCAGCACCGGGGTAGAGGGGGCAACTGAAGCTTTCTTT; cdr3_aa: CASTGVEGATEAFF
j_call: TRBJ2-3; d_call: .; clone_size: .; v_call: TRBV27; cdr3_length: 14; cdr3_nt: TGTGCCAGCAGTGCCGGGAGCTTCGCAGATACGCAGTATTTT; cdr3_aa: CASSAGSFADTQYF
j_call: TRBJ1-2; d_call: .; clone_size: few; v_call: TRBV2; cdr3_length: 13; cdr3_nt: TGTGCCAGCAGAGCCGGGGTCCTCTATGGCTACACCTTC; cdr3_aa: CASRAGVLYGYTF
j_call: TRBJ2-3; d_call: .; clone_size: .; v_call: TRBV18; cdr3_length: 11; cdr3_nt: TGTGCCAGCTCCCTTGCAGATACGCAGTATTTT; cdr3_aa: CASSLADTQYF
j_call: TRBJ2-1; d_call: TRBD1; clone_size: .; v_call: TRBV13; cdr3_length: 14; cdr3_nt: TGTGCCAGCAGCTCCTGGACAGGCGGTAATGAGCAGTTCTTC; cdr3_aa: CASSSWTGGNEQFF
j_call: TRBJ1-2; d_call: .; clone_size: .; v_call: TRBV4-2; cdr3_length: 15; cdr3_nt: TGTGCCAGCAGCCAAGCCAGGGGTTCGGATGATGGCTACACCTTC; cdr3_aa: CASSQARGSDDGYTF
j_call: TRBJ2-1; d_call: TRBD2; clone_size: .; v_call: TRBV5-4; cdr3_length: 16; cdr3_nt: TGTGCCAGCAGCTTGAAGTCACTAGCGGTTTACAATGAGCAGTTCTTC; cdr3_aa: CASSLKSLAVYNEQFF
j_call: TRBJ2-1; d_call: .; clone_size: .; v_call: TRBV10-3; cdr3_length: 11; cdr3_nt: TGTGCCATCAGTCCGTCCAATGAGCAGTTCTTC; cdr3_aa: CAISPSNEQFF
j_call: TRBJ2-7; d_call: .; clone_size: once; v_call: TRBV20-1; cdr3_length: 8; cdr3_nt: TGCAGGCCCGGGGAGCAGTACTTC; cdr3_aa: CRPGEQYF
j_call: TRBJ2-7; d_call: TRBD2; clone_size: few; v_call: TRBV5-1; cdr3_length: 14; cdr3_nt: TGCGCCAGCAGCCATGGGACTACCTCCTACGAGCAGTACTTC; cdr3_aa: CASSHGTTSYEQYF
j_call: TRBJ2-1; d_call: TRBD2; clone_size: once; v_call: TRBV9; cdr3_length: 15; cdr3_nt: TGTGCCAGCAGCGTACGCGGGAGTCCCGGGGATGAGCAGTTCTTC; cdr3_aa: CASSVRGSPGDEQFF
j_call: TRBJ2-3; d_call: .; clone_size: .; v_call: TRBV27; cdr3_length: 16; cdr3_nt: TGTGCCAGCAGTTTATCGTCTTCCCCCAGCACAGATACGCAGTATTTT; cdr3_aa: CASSLSSSPSTDTQYF
j_call: TRBJ2-5; d_call: .; clone_size: .; v_call: TRBV4-1; cdr3_length: 15; cdr3_nt: TGCGCCAGCAGCCAAGATGAGGGCCAACAAGAGACCCAGTACTTC; cdr3_aa: CASSQDEGQQETQYF
j_call: TRBJ2-7; d_call: .; clone_size: .; v_call: TRBV28; cdr3_length: 15; cdr3_nt: TGTGCCAGCAGTAGACTAGGGGAGAGCTCCTACGAGCAGTACTTC; cdr3_aa: CASSRLGESSYEQYF
j_call: TRBJ2-1; d_call: .; clone_size: .; v_call: TRBV28; cdr3_length: 14; cdr3_nt: TGTGCCAGCAACTGGGGGAGGCACTACAATGAGCAGTTCTTC; cdr3_aa: CASNWGRHYNEQFF
j_call: TRBJ1-1; d_call: TRBD1; clone_size: .; v_call: TRBV30; cdr3_length: 13; cdr3_nt: TGTGCCAGCGACAGGGGCCCCGTCACTGAAGCTTTCTTT; cdr3_aa: CASDRGPVTEAFF
j_call: TRBJ1-2; d_call: .; clone_size: .; v_call: TRBV27; cdr3_length: 14; cdr3_nt: TGTGCCAGCAGTTTCTCCGCAGGGGTGGAAGGCTACACCTTC; cdr3_aa: CASSFSAGVEGYTF
j_call: TRBJ1-1; d_call: TRBD1; clone_size: .; v_call: TRBV30; cdr3_length: 13; cdr3_nt: TGTGCCTGGAGCCCGGGACAGGGGTCAGAAGCTTTCTTT; cdr3_aa: CAWSPGQGSEAFF
j_call: TRBJ2-3; d_call: .; clone_size: .; v_call: TRBV25-1; cdr3_length: 17; cdr3_nt: TGTGCCAGCCAGGTTGGTCGGCTAGCGAGCAGCACAGATACGCAGTATTTT; cdr3_aa: CASQVGRLASSTDTQYF
j_call: TRBJ2-5; d_call: .; clone_size: .; v_call: TRBV11-2; cdr3_length: 14; cdr3_nt: TGTGCCAGCAGCTTCACAGGGTCTAGGGAGACCCAGTACTTC; cdr3_aa: CASSFTGSRETQYF
j_call: TRBJ2-7; d_call: TRBD1; clone_size: .; v_call: TRBV7-9; cdr3_length: 13; cdr3_nt: TGTGCCAGCCAAATAACAGGGGTGAGCGAGCAGTACTTC; cdr3_aa: CASQITGVSEQYF
j_call: TRBJ2-5; d_call: TRBD2; clone_size: .; v_call: TRBV5-1; cdr3_length: 17; cdr3_nt: TGCGCCAGCAGCTTGGAACTAGCGGGAGTAGTGGCAGAGACCCAGTACTTC; cdr3_aa: CASSLELAGVVAETQYF
j_call: TRBJ2-3; d_call: TRBD1; clone_size: .; v_call: TRBV28; cdr3_length: 15; cdr3_nt: TGTGCCAGCAGTTTCGCGGACAGGGGCACAGATACGCAGTATTTT; cdr3_aa: CASSFADRGTDTQYF
j_call: TRBJ1-5; d_call: TRBD1; clone_size: .; v_call: TRBV28; cdr3_length: 17; cdr3_nt: TGTGCCAGCAGTTTATTGGACAGGGCAGAAAGCAATCAGCCCCAGCATTTT; cdr3_aa: CASSLLDRAESNQPQHF
j_call: TRBJ1-1; d_call: .; clone_size: .; v_call: TRBV30; cdr3_length: 14; cdr3_nt: TGTGCCTGGAGCGGCCCGGTCGGTGCCGGGAGAGCTTTCTTT; cdr3_aa: CAWSGPVGAGRAFF
j_call: TRBJ2-5; d_call: .; clone_size: few; v_call: TRBV6-6; cdr3_length: 12; cdr3_nt: TGTGCCAGCAGGGCGACAGTAGAGACCCAGTACTTC; cdr3_aa: CASRATVETQYF